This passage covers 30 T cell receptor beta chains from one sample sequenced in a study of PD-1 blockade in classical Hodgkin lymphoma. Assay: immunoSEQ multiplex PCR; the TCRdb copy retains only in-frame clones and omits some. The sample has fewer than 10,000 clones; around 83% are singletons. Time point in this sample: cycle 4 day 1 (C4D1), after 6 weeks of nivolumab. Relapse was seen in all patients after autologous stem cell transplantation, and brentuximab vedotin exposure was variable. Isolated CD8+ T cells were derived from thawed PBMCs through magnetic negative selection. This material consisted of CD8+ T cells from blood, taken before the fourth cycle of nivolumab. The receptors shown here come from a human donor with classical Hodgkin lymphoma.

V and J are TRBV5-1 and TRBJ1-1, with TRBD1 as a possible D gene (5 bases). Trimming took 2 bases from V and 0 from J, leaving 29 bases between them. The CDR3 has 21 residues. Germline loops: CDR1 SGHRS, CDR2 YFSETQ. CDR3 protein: CASSFTTYPGRNFGMNTEAFF. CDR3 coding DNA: TGCGCCAGCAGCTTTACTACATATCCGGGACGAAATTTTGGGATGAACACTGAAGCTTTCTTT.

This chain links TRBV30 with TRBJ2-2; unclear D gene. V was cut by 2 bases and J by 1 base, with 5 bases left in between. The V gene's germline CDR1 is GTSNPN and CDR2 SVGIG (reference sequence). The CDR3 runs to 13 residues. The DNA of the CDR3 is TGTGCCTGGAGTTCAGGGAACACCGGGGAGCTGTTTTTT. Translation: CAWSSGNTGELFF.

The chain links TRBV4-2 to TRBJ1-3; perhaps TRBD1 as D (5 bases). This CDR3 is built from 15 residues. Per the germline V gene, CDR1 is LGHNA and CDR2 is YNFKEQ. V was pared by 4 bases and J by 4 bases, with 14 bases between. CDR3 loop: CASSRIREGGNTIYF. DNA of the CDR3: TGTGCCAGCAGCCGCATCAGGGAAGGAGGAAACACCATATATTTT.

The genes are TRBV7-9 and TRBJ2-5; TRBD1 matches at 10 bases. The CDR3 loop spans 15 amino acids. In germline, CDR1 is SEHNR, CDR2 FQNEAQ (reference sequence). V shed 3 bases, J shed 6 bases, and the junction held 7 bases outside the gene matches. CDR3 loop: CASSLGQGNQKTQYF. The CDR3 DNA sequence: TGTGCCAGCAGCTTGGGACAGGGGAATCAAAAGACCCAGTACTTC.

The CDR3 coding sequence is TGTGCCAGCAGTTCCATTCCCGGGGCTGAGCAGTTCTTC. The encoded protein is CASSSIPGAEQFF. The chain links TRBV28 to TRBJ2-1; D possibly matches TRBD1 or TRBD2 (5 bases each). Germline loops: CDR1 MDHEN, CDR2 SYDVKM. The CDR3 is 13 residues long. V was trimmed by 4 bases and J by 9 bases, leaving 13 bases between them.

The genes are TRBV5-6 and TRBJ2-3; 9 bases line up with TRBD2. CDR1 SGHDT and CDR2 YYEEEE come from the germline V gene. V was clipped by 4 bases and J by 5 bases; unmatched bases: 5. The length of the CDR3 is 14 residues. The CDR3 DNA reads TGTGCCAGCAGCCACCAGACTAGCGGAGATACGCAGTATTTT. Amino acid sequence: CASSHQTSGDTQYF.

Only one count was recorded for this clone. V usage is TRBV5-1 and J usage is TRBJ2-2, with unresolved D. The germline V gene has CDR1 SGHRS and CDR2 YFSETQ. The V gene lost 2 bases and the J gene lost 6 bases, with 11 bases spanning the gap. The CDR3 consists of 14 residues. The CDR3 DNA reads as TGCGCCAGCAGCTTCAACTTTATGCCCGGGGAGCTGTTTTTT. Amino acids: CASSFNFMPGELFF.

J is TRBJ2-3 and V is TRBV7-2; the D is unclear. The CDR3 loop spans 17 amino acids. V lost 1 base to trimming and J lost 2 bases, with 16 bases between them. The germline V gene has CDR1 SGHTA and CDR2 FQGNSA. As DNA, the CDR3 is TGTGCCAGCAGCTTAGTTATCGGCGGACCCTACACAGATACGCAGTATTTT. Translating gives CASSLVIGGPYTDTQYF.

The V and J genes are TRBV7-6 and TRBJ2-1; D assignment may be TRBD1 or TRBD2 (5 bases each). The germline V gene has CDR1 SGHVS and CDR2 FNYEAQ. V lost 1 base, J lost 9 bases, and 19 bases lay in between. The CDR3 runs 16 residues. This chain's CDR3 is CASSLGLGPTRGEQFF. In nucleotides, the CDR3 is TGTGCCAGCAGCTTAGGTCTGGGGCCGACGAGGGGTGAGCAGTTCTTC.

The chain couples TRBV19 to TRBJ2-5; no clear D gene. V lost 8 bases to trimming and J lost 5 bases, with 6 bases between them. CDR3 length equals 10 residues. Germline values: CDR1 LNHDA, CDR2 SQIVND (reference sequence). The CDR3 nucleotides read TGTGCCAGTGAAGGGGAGACCCAGTACTTC. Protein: CASEGETQYF.

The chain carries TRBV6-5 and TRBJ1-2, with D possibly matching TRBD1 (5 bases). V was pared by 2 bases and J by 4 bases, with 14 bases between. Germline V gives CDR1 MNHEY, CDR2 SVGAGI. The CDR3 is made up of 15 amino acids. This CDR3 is CASSYRQGPSYGYTF. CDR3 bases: TGTGCCAGCAGTTACCGGCAGGGCCCTAGCTATGGCTACACCTTC.

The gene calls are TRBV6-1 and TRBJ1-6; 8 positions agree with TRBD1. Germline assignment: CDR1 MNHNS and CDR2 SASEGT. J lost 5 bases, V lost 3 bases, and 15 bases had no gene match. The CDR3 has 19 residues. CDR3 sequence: CASSDRTGWQYGDNSPLHF. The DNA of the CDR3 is TGTGCCAGCAGTGACCGGACAGGGTGGCAGTATGGGGATAATTCACCCCTCCACTTT.

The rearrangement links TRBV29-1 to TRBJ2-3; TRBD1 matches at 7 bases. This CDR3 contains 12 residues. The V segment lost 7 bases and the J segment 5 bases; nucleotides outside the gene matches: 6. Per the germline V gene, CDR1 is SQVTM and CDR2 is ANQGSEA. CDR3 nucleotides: TGCAGCGGAGGGGGCTACGGAGATACGCAGTATTTT. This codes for CSGGGYGDTQYF.

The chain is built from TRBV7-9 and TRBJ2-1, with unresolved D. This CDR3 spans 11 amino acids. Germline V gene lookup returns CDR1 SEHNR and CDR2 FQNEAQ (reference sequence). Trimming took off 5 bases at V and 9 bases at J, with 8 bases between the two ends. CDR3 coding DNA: TGTGCCAGCAGCACTGGTCGTGAGCAGTTCTTC. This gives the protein CASSTGREQFF.

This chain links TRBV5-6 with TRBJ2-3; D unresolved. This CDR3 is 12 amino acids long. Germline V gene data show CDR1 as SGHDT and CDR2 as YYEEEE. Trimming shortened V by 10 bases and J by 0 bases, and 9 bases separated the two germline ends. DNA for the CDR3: TGTGCCGCGAAGGGTAGCACAGATACGCAGTATTTT. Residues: CAAKGSTDTQYF.

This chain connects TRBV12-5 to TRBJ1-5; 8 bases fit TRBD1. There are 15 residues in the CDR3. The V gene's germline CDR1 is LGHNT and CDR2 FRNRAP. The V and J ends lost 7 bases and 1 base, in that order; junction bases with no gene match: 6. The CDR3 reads CASATTGDSNQPQHF. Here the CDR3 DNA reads TGTGCTAGTGCCACGACAGGGGACAGCAATCAGCCCCAGCATTTT.

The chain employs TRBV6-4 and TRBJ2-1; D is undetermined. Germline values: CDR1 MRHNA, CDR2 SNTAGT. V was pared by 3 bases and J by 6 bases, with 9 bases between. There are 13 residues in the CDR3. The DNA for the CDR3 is TGTGCCAGCAGTGAGGCTAGTAGCAATGAGCAGTTCTTC. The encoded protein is CASSEASSNEQFF.

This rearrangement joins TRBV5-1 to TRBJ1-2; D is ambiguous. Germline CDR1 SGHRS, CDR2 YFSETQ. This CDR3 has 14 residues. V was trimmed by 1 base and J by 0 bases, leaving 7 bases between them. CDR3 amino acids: CASSLSDTNYGYTF. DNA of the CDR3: TGCGCCAGCAGCTTGTCAGACACTAACTATGGCTACACCTTC.

This CDR3 reads CASSRQTGGTEAFF. The CDR3 coding sequence is TGTGCCAGTAGTAGACAGACAGGGGGCACTGAAGCTTTCTTT. The rearrangement uses TRBV19 and TRBJ1-1; 9 bases are shared with TRBD1. J was trimmed by 4 bases and V by 4 bases; bases with no gene match: 4. The germline CDR1 and CDR2 sequences are LNHDA and SQIVND (reference sequence). This CDR3 has 14 amino acids.

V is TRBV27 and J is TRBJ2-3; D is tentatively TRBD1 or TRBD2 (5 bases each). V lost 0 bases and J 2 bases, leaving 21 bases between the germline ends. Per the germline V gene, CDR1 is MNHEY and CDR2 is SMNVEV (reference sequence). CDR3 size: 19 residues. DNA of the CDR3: TGTGCCAGCAGTTTATCGACTTCCTCGTCAGGGACCCTCACAGATACGCAGTATTTT. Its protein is CASSLSTSSSGTLTDTQYF.

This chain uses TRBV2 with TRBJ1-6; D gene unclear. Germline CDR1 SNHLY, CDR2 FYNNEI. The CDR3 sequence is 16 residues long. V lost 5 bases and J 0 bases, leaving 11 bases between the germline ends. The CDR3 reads CASSNPANSYNSPLHF. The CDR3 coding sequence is TGTGCCAGCAGTAACCCAGCAAACTCCTATAATTCACCCCTCCACTTT.

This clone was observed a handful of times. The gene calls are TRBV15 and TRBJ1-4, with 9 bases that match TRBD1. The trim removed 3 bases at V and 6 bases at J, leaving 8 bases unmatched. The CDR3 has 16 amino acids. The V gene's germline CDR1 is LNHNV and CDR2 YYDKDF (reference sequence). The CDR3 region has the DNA TGTGCCACCAGCAGGGAAACCGGGACAGGGTATGAAAAACTGTTTTTT. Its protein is CATSRETGTGYEKLFF. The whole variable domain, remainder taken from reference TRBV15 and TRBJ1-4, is DAMVIQNPRYQVTQFGKPVTLSCSQTLNHNVMYWYQQKSSQAPKLLFHYYDKDFNNEADTPDNFQSRRPNTSFCFLDIRSPGLGDTAMYLCATSRETGTGYEKLFFGSGTQLSVL.

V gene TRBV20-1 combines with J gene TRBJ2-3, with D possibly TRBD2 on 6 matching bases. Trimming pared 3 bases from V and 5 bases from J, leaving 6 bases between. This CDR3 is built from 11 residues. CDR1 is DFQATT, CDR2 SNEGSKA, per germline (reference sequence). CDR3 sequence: CSARGGDTQYF. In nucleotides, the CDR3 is TGCAGTGCTAGGGGGGGAGATACGCAGTATTTT.

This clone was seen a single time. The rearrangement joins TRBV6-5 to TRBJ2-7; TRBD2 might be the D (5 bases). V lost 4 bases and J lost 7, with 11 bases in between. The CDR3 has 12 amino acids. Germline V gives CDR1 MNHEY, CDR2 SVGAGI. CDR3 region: CASSSGDREQYF. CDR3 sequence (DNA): TGTGCCAGCAGTTCCGGGGATCGGGAGCAGTACTTC.

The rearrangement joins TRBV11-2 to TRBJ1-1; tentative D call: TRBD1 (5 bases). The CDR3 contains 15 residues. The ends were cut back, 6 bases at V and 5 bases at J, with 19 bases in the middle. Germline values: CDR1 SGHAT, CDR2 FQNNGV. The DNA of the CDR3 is TGTGCCAGCAGGTCCCGGGGTAGAGGGGTGACTGAAGCTTTCTTT. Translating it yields CASRSRGRGVTEAFF.

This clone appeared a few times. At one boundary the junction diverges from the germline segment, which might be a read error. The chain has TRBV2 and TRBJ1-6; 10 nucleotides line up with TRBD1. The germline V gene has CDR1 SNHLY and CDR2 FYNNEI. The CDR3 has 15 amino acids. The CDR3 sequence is CASGRLTTGGLRPDF. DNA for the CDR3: TGTGCCAGCGGGCGACTGACGACAGGGGGCTTACGGCCTGACTTT.

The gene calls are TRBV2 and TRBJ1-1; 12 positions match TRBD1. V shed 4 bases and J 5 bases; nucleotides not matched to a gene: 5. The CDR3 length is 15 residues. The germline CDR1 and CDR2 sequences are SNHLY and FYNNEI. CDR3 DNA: TGTGCCAGCAGTGTGGGACAGGGGGCGAGTACTGAAGCTTTCTTT. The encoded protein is CASSVGQGASTEAFF.

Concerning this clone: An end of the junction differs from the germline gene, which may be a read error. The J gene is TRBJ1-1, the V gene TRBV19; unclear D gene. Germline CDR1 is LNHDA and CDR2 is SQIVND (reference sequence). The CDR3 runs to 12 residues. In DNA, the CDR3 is TGTGCCAATAGTTTATGGAACACTGAAGCTTTCTTT. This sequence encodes CANSLWNTEAFF.

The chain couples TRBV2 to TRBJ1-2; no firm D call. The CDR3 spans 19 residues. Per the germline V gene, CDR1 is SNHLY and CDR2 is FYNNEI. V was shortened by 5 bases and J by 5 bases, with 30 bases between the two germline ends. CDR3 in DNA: TGTGCCAGCAGTAATCGGACCGCAACCACCGCCCGTTTCCAGTATGGCTACACCTTC. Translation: CASSNRTATTARFQYGYTF.

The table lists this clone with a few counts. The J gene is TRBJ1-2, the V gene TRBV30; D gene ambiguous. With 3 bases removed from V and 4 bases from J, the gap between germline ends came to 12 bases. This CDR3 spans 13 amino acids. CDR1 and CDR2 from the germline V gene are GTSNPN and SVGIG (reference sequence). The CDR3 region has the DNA TGTGCCTGGAGACTGGAGGAGATCTATGGCTACACCTTC. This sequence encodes CAWRLEEIYGYTF.